The present TCR beta chain was sequenced within a study of T-cell memory formation after mild COVID-19. For the study at large: Largely donor-specific TCR clusters were found.

TCRalpha and TCRbeta libraries used 5'RACE with constant-segment primers and UMIs. Each CDR3 protein gets one entry after TCRdb re-called the 5' RACE reads with MiXCR. The data hold about 500,000 distinct CDR3 sequences, with 20% observed a single time. The J segment lost 5 bases and the V segment lost 2 bases, leaving 5 bases of the junction unmatched. This CDR3 is built from 14 residues. CDR1 is MNHNS and CDR2 is SASEGT in the germline V gene. General observations from the study: The study found contracting CD4+ clones mainly in CM and EM and contracting CD8+ clones in EMRA.

This clonotype has just a few counts. Its antigen is still unknown. This receptor was obtained from an adult woman who had mild COVID-19 (a few samples of this study predate the infection). Cell type and time point are not known. The sequenced material came from PBMCs or a T cell subset sorted from them (not recorded which). The chain couples TRBV6-1 to TRBJ2-5, with 7 bases matching TRBD2. CDR3 protein: CASSEQASGETQYF. CDR3 nucleotide sequence: TGTGCCAGCAGTGAACAGGCTAGCGGCGAGACCCAGTACTTC.